This record covers a single T cell receptor beta chain. The sample belongs to a study of blood T cell repertoires in COVID-19. Study context: Whether acute or convalescent, the COVID-19 samples came from the United States, Italy and Spain.

Those designated as exposed participants met a COVID-19 case within 2 weeks before study entry. Germline CDR1 reads LNHDA; CDR2 reads SQIVND (reference sequence). J gave up 8 bases and V 2 bases, and 7 bases lay outside the gene matches. CDR3 size: 14 residues. The protocol was immunoSEQ multiplex PCR, while the TCRdb copy is restricted to in-frame clones and leaves out a portion. The sample includes 270,000 or so clones, approximately 85% seen only once; the top ten take around 6.3%. The material sequenced was PBMCs or T cells enriched from blood (not recorded which). The clonotype was recovered from a woman between 50 and 59 years old who had been exposed to COVID-19. The rearrangement joins TRBV19 to TRBJ1-2, with 8 bases aligning to TRBD1. CDR3 loop: CASSIWQGAGGYTF. CDR3 in DNA: TGTGCCAGTAGTATATGGCAGGGGGCCGGCGGCTACACCTTC.